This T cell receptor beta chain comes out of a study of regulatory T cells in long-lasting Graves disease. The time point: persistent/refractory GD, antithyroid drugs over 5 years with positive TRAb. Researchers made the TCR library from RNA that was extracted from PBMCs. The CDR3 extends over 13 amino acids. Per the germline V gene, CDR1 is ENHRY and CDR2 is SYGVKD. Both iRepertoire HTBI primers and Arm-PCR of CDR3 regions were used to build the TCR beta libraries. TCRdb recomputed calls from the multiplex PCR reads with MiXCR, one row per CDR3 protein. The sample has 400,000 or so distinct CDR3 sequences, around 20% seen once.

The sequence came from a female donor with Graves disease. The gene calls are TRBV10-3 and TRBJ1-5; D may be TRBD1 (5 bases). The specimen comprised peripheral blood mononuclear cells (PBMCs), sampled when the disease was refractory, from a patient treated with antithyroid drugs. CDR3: CASGQGYDQPQHF. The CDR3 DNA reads TGTGCATCAGGGCAGGGTTACGACCAGCCCCAGCATTTT.